Given below is one T cell receptor (beta chain) in context. The CDR3 loop spans 15 amino acids. V dropped 6 bases and J dropped 0; count of bases not matched to a gene: 4. Germline assignment: CDR1 SNHLY and CDR2 FYNNEI. This sample was taken from a study of blood T cell repertoires in COVID-19. Study at large: Sites across the United States, Italy and Spain contributed samples from acute and convalescent COVID-19. PBMCs, B-cell-depleted T cells, or T cells were the source of the cDNA or gDNA that made up the material.

As processed by the authors: Reference gene primer amplification in the assay estimated nucleated cell counts. TCRdb's copy holds only in-frame clones and misses some; the assay was immunoSEQ multiplex PCR. The V and J calls and the clone size are those of that table, but D and trimming were determined from the DNA. This sample has 120,000 or so clones, with nearly 90% found just once. The sequence was collected from a woman aged 80 or older with acute or convalescent COVID-19. This chain connects TRBV2 to TRBJ1-3; 8 nucleotides agree with TRBD1. Material: peripheral blood. The CDR3: CASRPDRGSGNTIYF. CDR3 coding DNA: TGTGCCAGCAGGCCTGACAGGGGCTCTGGAAACACCATATATTTT.